The TCR beta chain under discussion was sequenced for a study of identical twins. This clonotype was observed a handful of times. As yet, its antigen is unknown. Only healthy Caucasians were enrolled as donors. TCRdb reprocessed the 5' RACE reads with MiXCR, giving one entry per CDR3 protein. The table has about 690,000 distinct CDR3 sequences, around 6% seen once. Trimming left V 5 bases short and J 10 bases short, with 18 bases between. The CDR3 is 14 amino acids. The germline V gene has CDR1 SSHAT and CDR2 FNYEAQ (reference sequence). Whole-study results and caveats: The authors drew conclusions from cross-sectional statistical analysis rather than following the same donors. Sequences that were out-of-frame, alpha and twin-shared displayed an excess of low generation probability. The abundant beta clonotypes from cord blood had fewer insertions, and memory repertoires had none of this.

This sequence joins TRBV7-7 and TRBJ2-1; no firm D call. This receptor was taken from a man aged 18 to 30 in good health. The material sequenced was naive T cells sorted from blood. CDR3 loop: CASSPLTMRGEQFF. CDR3 nucleotides: TGTGCCAGCAGCCCCTTGACAATGCGAGGCGAGCAGTTCTTC.